This paragraph reports one T cell receptor (beta chain). CDR1 is SGHVS and CDR2 is FNYEAQ in the germline V gene. The CDR3 totals 12 residues. The data were obtained in a study of CD8+ T cells in alopecia areata. Alopecia areata patients provided lesional scalp punch biopsies and peripheral blood. Researchers picked out CD4+ and CD8+ T cells from PBMCs by sorting. As the sequencing template, cDNA was produced by extracting RNA and reverse transcribing it. Sequencing used immunoSEQ multiplex PCR; TCRdb keeps in-frame clones, though not all of them. The sample lists 100,000 to 120,000 clones, approximately 50% occurring once.

The source of this sequence is a human donor with alopecia areata. The chain couples TRBV7-6 to TRBJ2-5, with D uncertain. The DNA end is more similar to TRBJ2-7, so the J call may be wrong. Source material: NKG2D-low CD8+ T cells sorted from blood. CDR3 loop: CASSLTGYEQYF. CDR3 DNA sequence: TGTGCCAGCAGCTTGACGGGTTACGAGCAGTACTTC.